This T cell receptor beta chain was recorded in a study of blood T cell repertoires in COVID-19. Study overall: PBMCs, B-cell-depleted T cells, or T cells provided the cDNA or gDNA that made up the material.

Libraries were prepared by immunoSEQ multiplex PCR; TCRdb keeps only in-frame clonotypes and omits some of them. The data show around 80,000 clones, roughly 87% seen once. The CDR3 is made up of 15 amino acids. The V segment lost 3 bases and the J segment 1 base; nucleotides outside the gene matches: 6. CDR1 and CDR2 (germline): SGDLS, YYNGEE. The sample consisted of peripheral blood. The rearrangement joins TRBV9 to TRBJ2-5; 7 bases agree with TRBD1. The sequence came from a man older than 75 with acute or convalescent COVID-19. The CDR3 bases are TGTGCCAGCAGCGAGCCTTACAGGGGCCAAGAGACCCAGTACTTC. Translation: CASSEPYRGQETQYF.